The 30 T cell receptor beta chains reported below all come from one sample, sequenced in a study of cytomegalovirus exposure and HLA in healthy donors. Profiled with immunoSEQ multiplex PCR; TCRdb holds only in-frame clones, not every one. The sample carries about 150,000 clones, roughly 90% recorded once. The source material was PBMCs. Receptor source: a man in his late teens or twenties in good health and CMV-seropositive.

J is TRBJ1-3 and V is TRBV4-2, with a tentative D call TRBD1 (5 bases). Deletions cut 1 base from V and 6 bases from J, with 13 bases between. The CDR3 runs 15 residues. Germline assignment: CDR1 LGHNA and CDR2 YNFKEQ. The CDR3 loop reads CASSQVETGANTIYF. CDR3 in DNA: TGTGCCAGCAGCCAAGTCGAAACAGGAGCAAACACCATATATTTT.

The chain uses TRBV5-1 and TRBJ2-7; 7 bases are a match to TRBD1. This CDR3 region has 13 residues. Trimming took 6 bases from V and 2 from J; bases not matched to a gene: 5. CDR1 SGHRS and CDR2 YFSETQ come from the germline V gene. The CDR3 here is CASTRDSPYEQYF. DNA for the CDR3: TGCGCCAGCACCCGGGACAGCCCCTACGAGCAGTACTTC.

This clone has a handful of counts. V is TRBV21-1 and J is TRBJ2-7; the table's D call of TRBD2 was not tested on the DNA. TRBV21-1 is designated a pseudogene. The CDR3 covers 15 residues. CDR3 nucleotide sequence: TGTGCCAGCAGCACACTAGCGGGCCCCTCCTACGAGCAGTACTTC. Encoded protein: CASSTLAGPSYEQYF.

The V call is TRBV18, the J call TRBJ2-7, with 10 bases aligning to TRBD1. Trimming took 5 bases from V and 5 from J; bases not matched to a gene: 3. This CDR3 region has 13 residues. CDR1 is KGHSH and CDR2 is LQKENI in the germline V gene. The CDR3 here is CASSAGQGDEQYF. The CDR3 nucleotides read TGTGCCAGCTCAGCCGGACAGGGGGACGAGCAGTACTTC.

The CDR3 loop is CASSPRARPTGTEAFF. In nucleotides, the CDR3 is TGTGCCAGCTCACCACGCGCGCGACCAACGGGGACTGAAGCTTTCTTT. The chain couples TRBV18 to TRBJ1-1; D not resolved. V was pared by 1 base and J by 5 bases, with 17 bases between. Germline V gene data show CDR1 as KGHSH and CDR2 as LQKENI. This CDR3 comprises 16 residues.

The chain carries TRBV6-1 and TRBJ2-1, with D perhaps TRBD2 (6 bases). Germline CDR1 MNHNS, CDR2 SASEGT. CDR3 length equals 13 residues. Deletions cut 10 bases from V and 4 bases from J, with 14 bases between. The CDR3 loop reads CATTGTLYNEQFF. The DNA for the CDR3 is TGTGCCACCACGGGGACTCTATACAATGAGCAGTTCTTC.

The chain is built from TRBV5-1 and TRBJ1-1; the D is unclear. Germline V gene sequence: CDR1 SGHRS, CDR2 YFSETQ. The germline V and J ends were trimmed by 4 bases and 6 bases, with 19 bases remaining between them. There are 15 residues in the CDR3. The CDR3 DNA sequence: TGCGCCAGCAGCCCGGGAGGAGCTCTCAGTGCTGAAGCTTTCTTT. This gives the protein CASSPGGALSAEAFF.

J is TRBJ2-5 and V is TRBV5-1; a weak D match, TRBD1 (6 bases). The CDR3 is 15 amino acids. Trimming stripped 3 bases from V and 4 bases from J, with 16 bases between. CDR1 SGHRS and CDR2 YFSETQ come from the germline V gene. The CDR3 reads CASSSVGQGAETQYF. Here the CDR3 DNA reads TGCGCCAGCAGCTCGGTGGGACAAGGAGCAGAGACCCAGTACTTC. The full variable domain, its missing parts supplied by reference TRBV5-1 and TRBJ2-5, is KAGVTQTPRYLIKTRGQQVTLSCSPISGHRSVSWYQQTPGQGLQFLFEYFSETQRNKGNFPGRFSGRQFSNSRSEMNVSTLELGDSALYLCASSSVGQGAETQYFGPGTRLLVL.

This chain links TRBV18 with TRBJ1-2; weak D call: TRBD1 (5 bases). Germline lookup yields CDR1 KGHSH and CDR2 LQKENI. This CDR3 region has 15 residues. Trimming cost V 1 base and J 6 bases, with 15 bases left between them. In DNA form, the CDR3 reads TGTGCCAGCTCACCACTGGGGCAGGGTAAGAATGGCTACACCTTC. Translation gives CASSPLGQGKNGYTF.

This chain uses TRBV6-5 with TRBJ2-2, with a tentative D call TRBD1 (6 bases). Germline V CDR1 and CDR2: MNHEY, SVGAGI. With 8 bases removed from V and 3 bases from J, the gap between germline ends came to 16 bases. This CDR3 region has 15 residues. The CDR3 sequence is CASLYNRADTGELFF. As DNA, the CDR3 is TGTGCCAGCCTCTATAACAGGGCGGACACCGGGGAGCTGTTTTTT.

This clone has just one count. This chain joins TRBV7-9 and TRBJ1-2; a possible D gene is TRBD1 (5 bases). This CDR3 has 13 amino acids. V lost 5 bases, J lost 7 bases, and 14 bases lay in between. CDR1 and CDR2 (germline): SEHNR, FQNEAQ (reference sequence). As DNA, the CDR3 is TGTGCCAGCAGCCCCCTTGGAGGGGTTGGCTACACCTTC. Its translation: CASSPLGGVGYTF.

The V and J genes are TRBV5-4 and TRBJ2-5, with a possible D match to TRBD2 (6 bases). Trimming left V 2 bases short and J 5 bases short, with 13 bases between. CDR1 and CDR2 from the germline V gene are SGHNT and YYREEE (reference sequence). The length of the CDR3 is 14 residues. The CDR3 here is CASSFRDSWETQYF. CDR3 DNA sequence: TGTGCCAGCAGCTTCCGGGACTCTTGGGAGACCCAGTACTTC.

This chain joins TRBV7-9 and TRBJ2-5, with 12 bases aligning to TRBD2. The trim removed 1 base at V and 1 base at J, leaving 1 base unmatched. Per germline, CDR1 SEHNR and CDR2 FQNEAQ (reference sequence). This CDR3 has 16 amino acids. The CDR3 protein is CASSLGGLAGQETQYF. In DNA form, the CDR3 reads TGTGCCAGCAGCTTAGGGGGACTAGCGGGCCAAGAGACCCAGTACTTC.

CDR3 amino acids: CASSWTSGGTDTQYF. CDR3 DNA: TGTGCCAGCAGTTGGACTAGCGGAGGCACAGATACGCAGTATTTT. The V call is TRBV28, the J call TRBJ2-3; 10 bases are a match to TRBD2. The CDR3 loop spans 15 amino acids. V was clipped by 4 bases and J by 1 base; unmatched bases: 2. Germline V gives CDR1 MDHEN, CDR2 SYDVKM. Full variable domain (rest looked up from reference TRBV28 and TRBJ2-3): DVKVTQSSRYLVKRTGEKVFLECVQDMDHENMFWYRQDPGLGLRLIYFSYDVKMKEKGDIPEGYSVSREKKERFSLILESASTNQTSMYLCASSWTSGGTDTQYFGPGTRLTVL.

The CDR3 sequence: CASSPGVAEPQHF. The CDR3, as DNA: TGTGCCAGCTCACCCGGGGTAGCGGAGCCCCAGCATTTT. The V call is TRBV18, the J call TRBJ1-5; D not resolved. Looked up from germline, CDR1 is KGHSH and CDR2 is LQKENI. This CDR3 comprises 13 residues. Trimming cost V 3 bases and J 8 bases, with 11 bases left between them.

This clone was recorded a few times. This chain connects TRBV5-1 to TRBJ2-5, with TRBD2 as a possible D gene (5 bases). Germline lookup yields CDR1 SGHRS and CDR2 YFSETQ. V lost 4 bases and J 5 bases, leaving 15 bases between the germline ends. The CDR3 runs 14 residues. The CDR3: CASSDGEVGETQYF. Written as DNA, the CDR3 is TGCGCCAGCAGCGACGGGGAAGTAGGGGAGACCCAGTACTTC.

The chain is built from TRBV6-6 and TRBJ1-4, with TRBD1 matching 9 bases. V dropped 3 bases and J dropped 8; count of bases not matched to a gene: 4. The CDR3 totals 14 residues. Germline V lookup: CDR1 MNHNY, CDR2 SVGAGI (reference sequence). The DNA for the CDR3 is TGTGCCAGCAGTTATCCGGGACAGGGCGAAAAACTGTTTTTT. Translating gives CASSYPGQGEKLFF.

The chain links TRBV5-1 to TRBJ2-1, with D perhaps TRBD2 (5 bases). V dropped 4 bases and J dropped 0 bases, with 14 bases sitting between them. Germline V gene data show CDR1 as SGHRS and CDR2 as YFSETQ. This CDR3 comprises 16 residues. The CDR3 here is CASSASGRSSYNEQFF. The CDR3 region has the DNA TGCGCCAGCAGCGCTTCTGGGAGAAGCTCCTACAATGAGCAGTTCTTC. The variable domain in full, completed from reference TRBV5-1 and TRBJ2-1, reads KAGVTQTPRYLIKTRGQQVTLSCSPISGHRSVSWYQQTPGQGLQFLFEYFSETQRNKGNFPGRFSGRQFSNSRSEMNVSTLELGDSALYLCASSASGRSSYNEQFFGPGTRLTVL.

The chain joins TRBV5-1 to TRBJ2-1, with 9 bases identical to TRBD2. Per germline, CDR1 SGHRS and CDR2 YFSETQ. The CDR3 covers 16 residues. Germline trimming cut 4 bases from V and 8 bases from J; bases unmatched to any gene: 13. As DNA, the CDR3 is TGCGCCAGCAGCCGCAGGGTTAGCGGGAGTATCCATGAGCAGTTCTTC. This encodes CASSRRVSGSIHEQFF.

The chain couples TRBV2 to TRBJ2-5; D is possibly TRBD1 (5 bases). The CDR3 runs to 15 residues. Per the germline V gene, CDR1 is SNHLY and CDR2 is FYNNEI. V was shortened by 5 bases and J by 1 base, with 14 bases between the two germline ends. This chain's CDR3 is CASSLTRGIQETQYF. Here the CDR3 DNA reads TGTGCCAGCAGTCTGACAAGGGGAATCCAAGAGACCCAGTACTTC.

The chain carries TRBV7-9 and TRBJ1-1, with TRBD1 as a possible D gene (5 bases). CDR1 is SEHNR and CDR2 is FQNEAQ in the germline V gene (reference sequence). The length of the CDR3 is 14 residues. Trimming took 2 bases from V and 3 from J, leaving 10 bases between them. DNA for the CDR3: TGTGCCAGCAGCTTAAGTGGGGGGGACACTGAAGCTTTCTTT. This gives the protein CASSLSGGDTEAFF.

V usage is TRBV5-6 and J usage is TRBJ1-3, with D possibly TRBD1 on 6 matching bases. Trimming cost V 7 bases and J 3 bases, with 23 bases left between them. Per germline, CDR1 SGHDT and CDR2 YYEEEE. This CDR3 region has 17 residues. The CDR3 DNA reads as TGTGCCAGCGCCCGGCACACGGTACAGGGCTTTGGAAACACCATATATTTT. Translated: CASARHTVQGFGNTIYF.

The chain couples TRBV19 to TRBJ2-5; D is perhaps TRBD2 (5 bases). Germline values: CDR1 LNHDA, CDR2 SQIVND (reference sequence). Trimming removed 6 bases from V and 2 bases from J, with 13 bases in between. The CDR3 spans 14 residues. The CDR3 sequence is CASRGAGRQETQYF. DNA of the CDR3: TGTGCCAGTAGAGGCGCGGGCAGGCAAGAGACCCAGTACTTC.

The V call is TRBV7-2, the J call TRBJ2-5, with D possibly TRBD2 on 6 matching bases. V was shortened by 2 bases and J by 5 bases, with 15 bases between the two germline ends. This CDR3 has 15 residues. Germline loops: CDR1 SGHTA, CDR2 FQGNSA. CDR3 protein: CASSLSSAGRETQYF. The CDR3 region has the DNA TGTGCCAGCAGCTTATCTAGCGCGGGTCGGGAGACCCAGTACTTC. Combining the CDR3 with reference TRBV7-2 and TRBJ2-5 gives the whole variable domain GAGVSQSPSNKVTEKGKDVELRCDPISGHTALYWYRQSLGQGLEFLIYFQGNSAPDKSGLPSDRFSAERTGGSVSTLTIQRTQQEDSAVYLCASSLSSAGRETQYFGPGTRLLVL.

This chain connects TRBV12-5 to TRBJ1-2; 9 bases fit TRBD1. Losses at the gene ends were 0 bases for V and 3 bases for J; bases not matched to a gene: 5. This CDR3 comprises 16 residues. Germline V lookup: CDR1 LGHNT, CDR2 FRNRAP. The DNA of the CDR3 is TGTGCTAGTGGTTTGGTACTGGGACAGGGAGACTATGGCTACACCTTC. Translation: CASGLVLGQGDYGYTF.

The chain links TRBV5-1 to TRBJ1-5, with 7 bases that match TRBD1. The CDR3 runs to 17 residues. CDR1 is SGHRS, CDR2 YFSETQ, per germline. Trimming cost V 4 bases and J 7 bases; bases outside gene matches: 17. The CDR3 sequence: CASSTGTDSRSPQPQHF. In DNA, the CDR3 is TGCGCCAGCAGCACCGGGACAGATTCGAGGTCGCCCCAGCCCCAGCATTTT.

This clone was observed a single time. This chain connects TRBV4-2 to TRBJ2-1; the D gene is possibly TRBD1 (5 bases). The CDR3 is 14 residues long. Germline CDR1 reads LGHNA; CDR2 reads YNFKEQ. Trimming cost V 6 bases and J 4 bases, with 13 bases left between them. The CDR3 loop is CASSSDRPYNEQFF. Written as DNA, the CDR3 is TGTGCCAGCAGTTCTGACAGACCATACAATGAGCAGTTCTTC.

The chain has TRBV6-1 and TRBJ1-6; D possibly corresponds to TRBD1 (6 bases). The CDR3 spans 13 residues. With 3 bases removed from V and 10 bases from J, the gap between germline ends came to 10 bases. From germline, CDR1 is MNHNS and CDR2 SASEGT. This chain's CDR3 is CASSDEGDSPLHF. The CDR3 bases are TGTGCCAGCAGTGATGAGGGGGACTCACCCCTCCACTTT.

The genes are TRBV19 and TRBJ2-1; 9 bases fit TRBD2. This CDR3 region has 19 residues. CDR1 and CDR2 from the germline V gene are LNHDA and SQIVND (reference sequence). V shed 3 bases, J shed 6 bases, and the junction held 18 bases outside the gene matches. The CDR3 loop is CASSILRGTSGFTGNEQFF. The CDR3, as DNA: TGTGCCAGTAGTATTTTGAGGGGAACTAGCGGGTTTACGGGCAATGAGCAGTTCTTC.

This clone was counted a single time. The chain joins TRBV4-2 to TRBJ2-7; no definite D call. The germline CDR1 and CDR2 sequences are LGHNA and YNFKEQ. This CDR3 has 15 amino acids. The V end was cut by 1 base, the J end by 3 bases, with 13 bases between. CDR3 in amino acids: CASSQVPGPNYEQYF. CDR3 in DNA: TGTGCCAGCAGCCAAGTTCCAGGTCCTAACTACGAGCAGTACTTC.